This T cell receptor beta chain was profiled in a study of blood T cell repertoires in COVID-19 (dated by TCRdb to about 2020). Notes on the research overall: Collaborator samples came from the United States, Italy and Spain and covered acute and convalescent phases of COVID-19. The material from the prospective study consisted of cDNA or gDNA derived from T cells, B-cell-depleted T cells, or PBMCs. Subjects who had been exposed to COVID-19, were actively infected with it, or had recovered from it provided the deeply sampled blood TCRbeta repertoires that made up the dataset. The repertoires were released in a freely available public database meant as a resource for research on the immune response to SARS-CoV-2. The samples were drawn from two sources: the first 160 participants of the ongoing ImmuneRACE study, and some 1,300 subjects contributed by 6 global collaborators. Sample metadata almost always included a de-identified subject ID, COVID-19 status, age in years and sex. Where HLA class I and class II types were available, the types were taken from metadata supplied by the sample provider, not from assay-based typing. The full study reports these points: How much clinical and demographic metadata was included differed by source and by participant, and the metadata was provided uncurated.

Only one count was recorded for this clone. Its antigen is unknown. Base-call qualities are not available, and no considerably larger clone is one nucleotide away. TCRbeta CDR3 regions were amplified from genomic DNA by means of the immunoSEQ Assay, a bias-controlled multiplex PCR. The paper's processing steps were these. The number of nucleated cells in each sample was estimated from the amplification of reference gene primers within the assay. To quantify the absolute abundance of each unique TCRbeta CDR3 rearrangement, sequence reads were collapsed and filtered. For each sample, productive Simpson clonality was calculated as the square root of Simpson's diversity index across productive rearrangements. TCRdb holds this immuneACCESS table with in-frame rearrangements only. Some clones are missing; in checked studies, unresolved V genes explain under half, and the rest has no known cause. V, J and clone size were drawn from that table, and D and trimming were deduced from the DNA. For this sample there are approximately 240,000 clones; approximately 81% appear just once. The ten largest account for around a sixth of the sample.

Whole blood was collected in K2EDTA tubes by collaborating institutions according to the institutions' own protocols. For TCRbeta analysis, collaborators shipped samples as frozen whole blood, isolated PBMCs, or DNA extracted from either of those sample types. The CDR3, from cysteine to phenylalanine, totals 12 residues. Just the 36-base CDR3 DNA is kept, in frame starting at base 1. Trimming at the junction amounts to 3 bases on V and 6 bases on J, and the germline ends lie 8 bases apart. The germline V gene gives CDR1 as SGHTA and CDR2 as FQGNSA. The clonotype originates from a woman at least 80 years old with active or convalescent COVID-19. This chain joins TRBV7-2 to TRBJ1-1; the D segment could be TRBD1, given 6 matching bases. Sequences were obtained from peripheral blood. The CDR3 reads CASSLSGAEAFF. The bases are TGTGCCAGCAGCTTGTCAGGGGCTGAAGCTTTCTTT.